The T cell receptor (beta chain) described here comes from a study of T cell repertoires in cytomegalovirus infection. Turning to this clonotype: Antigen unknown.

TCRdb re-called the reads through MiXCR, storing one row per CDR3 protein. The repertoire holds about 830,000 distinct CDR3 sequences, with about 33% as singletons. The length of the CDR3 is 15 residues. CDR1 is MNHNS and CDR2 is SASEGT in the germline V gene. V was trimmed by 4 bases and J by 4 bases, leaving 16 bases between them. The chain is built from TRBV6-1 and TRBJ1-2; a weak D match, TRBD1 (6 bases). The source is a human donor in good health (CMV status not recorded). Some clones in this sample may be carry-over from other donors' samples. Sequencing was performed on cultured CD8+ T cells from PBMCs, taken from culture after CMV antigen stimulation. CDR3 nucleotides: TGTGCCAGCAGTGGCGGGGACACTTACTTCTATGGCTACACCTTC. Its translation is CASSGGDTYFYGYTF.